The 11 T cell receptor beta chains below were found in one sample sequenced in a study of T cells after yellow fever vaccination. One entry per CDR3 protein, called by TCRdb with MiXCR from the 5' RACE reads. The sample lists 400,000 or so distinct CDR3 sequences, 6.2% seen once, with about 15% in the top ten. Source: PBMCs, taken 5 days after the yellow fever booster vaccination. Source of these receptors: a man aged 25 to 40 who received the YFV17D yellow fever vaccine.

The chain employs TRBV11-2 and TRBJ2-7; 9 positions match TRBD2. The CDR3 is made up of 20 amino acids. Trimming took 5 bases from V and 3 from J; bases not matched to a gene: 23. Germline V gene sequence: CDR1 SGHAT, CDR2 FQNNGV. The CDR3 is CASSLLAGIGSYSGGYEQYF. The CDR3 nucleotides are TGTGCCAGCAGCCTCCTAGCGGGAATTGGTAGCTATAGCGGGGGCTACGAGCAGTACTTC.

This clonotype came up many times. The chain recombines TRBV29-1 with TRBJ2-5; D is possibly TRBD2 (6 bases). This CDR3 has 13 amino acids. In germline, CDR1 is SQVTM, CDR2 ANQGSEA. Deletions cut 6 bases from V and 4 bases from J, with 15 bases between. The CDR3 coding sequence is TGCAGCGTGGACCGTTGGGGAGGAGAGACCCAGTACTTC. Its protein is CSVDRWGGETQYF.

This clonotype appeared many times. The rearrangement uses TRBV27 and TRBJ2-7, with D unclear. The CDR3 loop spans 8 amino acids. Germline V gene data show CDR1 as MNHEY and CDR2 as SMNVEV (reference sequence). V gave up 10 bases and J gave up 6 bases, with 4 bases separating them. The CDR3 bases are TGTGCCACTTCCGAGCAGTACTTC. This gives the protein CATSEQYF.

This clonotype was seen ten or more times. This chain uses TRBV7-2 with TRBJ1-4, with D uncertain. V lost 5 bases, J lost 8 bases, and 9 bases lay in between. This CDR3 has 12 amino acids. CDR1 SGHTA and CDR2 FQGNSA come from the germline V gene. The CDR3 region is CASSPGREKLFF. In nucleotides, the CDR3 is TGTGCCAGCAGCCCAGGACGAGAAAAACTGTTTTTT.

This clonotype was counted ten times or more. V and J are TRBV7-8 and TRBJ2-4, with a possible D match to TRBD1 (5 bases). The CDR3 contains 15 residues. Germline CDR1 SGHVS, CDR2 FQNEAQ. V was clipped by 5 bases and J by 3 bases, with 14 bases between them. CDR3 DNA sequence: TGTGCCAGCAGCCAACAGGTCATGGGCAAAAACATTCAGTACTTC. It is translated as CASSQQVMGKNIQYF.

This clonotype was seen many times. V and J are TRBV5-1 and TRBJ2-5, with 7 positions matching TRBD2. The J segment lost 3 bases and the V segment lost 1 base, leaving 12 bases of the junction unmatched. The CDR3 is 17 residues long. Germline CDR1 reads SGHRS; CDR2 reads YFSETQ. CDR3 loop: CASSLNGLAVEKETQYF. The CDR3 nucleotides are TGCGCCAGCAGCTTGAATGGTCTAGCGGTAGAAAAAGAGACCCAGTACTTC.

This clonotype was counted between two and nine times. The chain uses TRBV12-3 or TRBV12-4 and TRBJ1-1; D is undetermined. The CDR3 length is 13 residues. Trimming left V 3 bases short and J 6 bases short, with 11 bases between. The DNA of the CDR3 is TGTGCCAGCAGTTTCTTCCCAGACGCTGAAGCTTTCTTT. It codes for CASSFFPDAEAFF.

This clonotype was seen many times. CDR3 sequence reads: CSAIKGGGLTNEQYF. DNA of the CDR3: TGCAGTGCCATCAAGGGGGGAGGGTTGACCAACGAGCAGTACTTC. This chain links TRBV20-1 with TRBJ2-7, with D possibly TRBD2 on 7 matching bases. Looked up from germline, CDR1 is DFQATT and CDR2 is SNEGSKA (reference sequence). The CDR3 is made up of 15 amino acids. Between the trimmed V and J ends, which lost 6 bases and 5 bases, there was a span of 23 bases.

This clonotype has only a few counts. The chain uses TRBV6-2 or TRBV6-3 and TRBJ2-7; the match to TRBD2 covers 11 bases. Looked up from germline, CDR1 is MNHEY and CDR2 is SVGEGT. The CDR3 consists of 16 residues. V trimming: 8 bases; J trimming: 6 bases; junction bases outside the gene matches: 15. CDR3: CASDRTSGSRLSEQYF. As DNA, the CDR3 is TGTGCCAGCGATCGAACTAGCGGGAGCCGCTTAAGCGAGCAGTACTTC.

This clonotype was counted only a few times. V is TRBV4-3 and J is TRBJ2-1, with 7 bases matching TRBD1. V dropped 1 base and J dropped 6; count of bases not matched to a gene: 6. Germline V CDR1 and CDR2: LGHNA, YSLEER. The CDR3 loop spans 15 amino acids. The CDR3 here is CASSQAPTGFNEQFF. Here the CDR3 DNA reads TGCGCCAGCAGCCAAGCCCCGACAGGGTTCAATGAGCAGTTCTTC.

About this clonotype itself: This could be a read error, since a much larger clone is one nucleotide away. V gene TRBV3-1 combines with J gene TRBJ2-3, with D perhaps given as TRBD1 or TRBD2 (5 bases each). The germline CDR1 and CDR2 sequences are LGHDT and YNNKEL (reference sequence). The CDR3 loop spans 13 amino acids. The CDR3 sequence is CASSPGPTDAQYF. DNA of the CDR3: TGTGCCAGCAGCCCGGGACCCACAGATGCGCAGTATTTT.